This TCR beta chain was captured in a study of blood T cell repertoires in COVID-19. Some clones are missing from TCRdb's copy, which holds only in-frame ones; the method was immunoSEQ multiplex PCR. The sample carries fewer than 150,000 clones, approximately 87% recorded once. This CDR3 contains 17 residues. Unmatched junction bases numbered 6, after V lost 2 bases and J lost 3 bases. Germline V CDR1 and CDR2: SGDLS, YYNGEE. This clonotype was sampled from a man in his 70s who had recovered from COVID-19. The source material was peripheral blood. This chain joins TRBV9 and TRBJ2-2, with 11 nucleotides matching TRBD2. The CDR3 region has the DNA TGTGCCAGCAGCGTGGCTAGCGGGAGGAGCGACACCGGGGAGCTGTTTTTT. Translated: CASSVASGRSDTGELFF.